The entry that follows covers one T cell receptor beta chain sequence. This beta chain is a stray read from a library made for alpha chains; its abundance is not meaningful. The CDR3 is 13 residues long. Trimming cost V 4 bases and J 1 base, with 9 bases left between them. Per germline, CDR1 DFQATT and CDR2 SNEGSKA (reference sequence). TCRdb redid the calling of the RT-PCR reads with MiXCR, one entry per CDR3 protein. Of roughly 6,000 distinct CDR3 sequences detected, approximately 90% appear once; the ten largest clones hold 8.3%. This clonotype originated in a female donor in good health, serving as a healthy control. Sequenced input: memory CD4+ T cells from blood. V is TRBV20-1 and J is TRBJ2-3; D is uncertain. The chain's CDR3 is CSAKVAGTDTQYF. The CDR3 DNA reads TGCAGTGCTAAAGTTGCCGGCACAGATACGCAGTATTTT.